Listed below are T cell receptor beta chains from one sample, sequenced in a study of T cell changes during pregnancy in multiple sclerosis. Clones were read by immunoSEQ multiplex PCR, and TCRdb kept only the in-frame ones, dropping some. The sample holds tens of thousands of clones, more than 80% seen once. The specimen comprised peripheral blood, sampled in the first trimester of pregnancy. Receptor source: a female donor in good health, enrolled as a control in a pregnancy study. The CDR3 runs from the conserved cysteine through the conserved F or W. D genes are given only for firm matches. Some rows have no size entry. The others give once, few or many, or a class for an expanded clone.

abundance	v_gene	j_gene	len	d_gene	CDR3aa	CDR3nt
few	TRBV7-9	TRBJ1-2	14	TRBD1	CASSVKGQKYGYTF	TGTGCCAGCAGCGTAAAGGGACAGAAGTATGGCTACACCTTC
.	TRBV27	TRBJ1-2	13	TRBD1	CASSFWTGDGYTF	TGTGCCAGCAGTTTCTGGACAGGGGACGGCTACACCTTC
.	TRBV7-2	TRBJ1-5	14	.	CASSLEIGTQPQHF	TGTGCCAGCAGCTTAGAGATAGGGACACAGCCCCAGCATTTT
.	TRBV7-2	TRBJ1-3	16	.	CASSLVGQFPPNTIYF	TGTGCCAGCAGCTTAGTTGGTCAGTTTCCCCCGAACACCATATATTTT
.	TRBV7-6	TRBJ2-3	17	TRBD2	CASSESETSVTTDTQYF	TGTGCCAGCAGCGAGAGTGAAACTAGCGTTACAACAGATACGCAGTATTTT
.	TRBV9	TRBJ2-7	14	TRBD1	CASSPRQGTYEQYF	TGTGCCAGCAGCCCTCGACAGGGGACCTACGAGCAGTACTTC
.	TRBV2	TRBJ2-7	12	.	CASSVQGYEQYF	TGTGCCAGCAGCGTACAGGGCTACGAGCAGTACTTC
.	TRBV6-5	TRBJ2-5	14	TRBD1	CASSSDRAQETQYF	TGTGCCAGCAGTTCTGACAGGGCCCAAGAGACCCAGTACTTC
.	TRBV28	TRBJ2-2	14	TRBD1	CASGNRGTTGELFF	TGTGCCAGCGGGAACAGGGGAACTACCGGGGAGCTGTTTTTT
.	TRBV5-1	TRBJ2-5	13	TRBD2	CASRQAGVETQYF	TGCGCCAGCAGGCAAGCGGGGGTTGAGACCCAGTACTTC
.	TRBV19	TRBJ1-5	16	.	CASSTGRYYSNQPQHF	TGTGCCAGTAGTACGGGGAGATATTATAGCAATCAGCCCCAGCATTTT
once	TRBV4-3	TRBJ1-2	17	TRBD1	CASSQTAWGQTNYGYTF	TGCGCCAGCAGCCAAACGGCATGGGGACAGACTAACTATGGCTACACCTTC
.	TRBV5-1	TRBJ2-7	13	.	CASSLTVTYEQYF	TGCGCCAGCAGCTTGACGGTTACCTACGAGCAGTACTTC
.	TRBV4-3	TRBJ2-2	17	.	CASSQEHSRLVIGELFF	TGCGCCAGCAGCCAAGAACATTCGCGACTAGTGATCGGGGAGCTGTTTTTT
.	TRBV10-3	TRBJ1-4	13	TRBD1	CAISGTGDEKLFF	TGTGCCATCAGTGGGACAGGAGATGAAAAACTGTTTTTT
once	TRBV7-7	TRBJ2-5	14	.	CASSLATNGETQYF	TGTGCTAGCAGCTTAGCTACTAACGGGGAGACCCAGTACTTC
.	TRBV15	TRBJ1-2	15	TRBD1	CATSRPGTGAYGYTF	TGTGCCACCAGCAGACCTGGGACAGGGGCCTATGGCTACACCTTC
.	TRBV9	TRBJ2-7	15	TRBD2	CASSGGDYSSYEQYF	TGTGCCAGCAGCGGAGGGGACTACAGCTCCTACGAGCAGTACTTC
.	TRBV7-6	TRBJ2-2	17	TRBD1	CASSLAPGTDFTGELFF	TGTGCCAGCAGCCTTGCCCCCGGGACAGACTTCACCGGGGAGCTGTTTTTT
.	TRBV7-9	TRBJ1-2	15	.	CASGGHPRTNYGYTF	TGTGCCAGCGGGGGCCACCCGCGAACTAACTATGGCTACACCTTC
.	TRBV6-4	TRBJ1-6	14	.	CASSTGTRNSPLHF	TGTGCCAGCAGCACGGGGACAAGGAATTCACCCCTCCACTTT